The rows below give T cell receptor beta chains drawn from one sample of a study of beta chain features in type 1 diabetes. The repertoire was sequenced with immunoSEQ multiplex PCR; TCRdb's copy has only in-frame clones and lacks some. The sample carries more than 350,000 clones, over 9.5% recorded once. The sequencing sample was made of naive CD4+ T cells from blood. All receptors come from a woman between 18 and 29 years old in good health. The CDR3 runs from the conserved cysteine through the conserved F or W. D genes are given only for firm matches. Not all rows give a size; the values are once, few, many and, for expanded clones, a class.

>TRBD2|20|few|TRBJ2-7|TRBV30
CAWSVPPGTSGSRRVYEQYF
TGTGCCTGGAGTGTACCCCCCGGGACTAGCGGGAGTCGGAGGGTCTACGAGCAGTACTTC
>TRBD1|13|.|TRBJ2-7|TRBV19
CASSTRDSYEQYF
TGTGCCAGTAGTACTAGGGACAGCTACGAGCAGTACTTC
>TRBD1|14|.|TRBJ2-5|TRBV2
CASSRDSAQETQYF
TGTGCCAGCTCGAGGGACAGCGCACAAGAGACCCAGTACTTC
>TRBD2|18|.|TRBJ2-3|TRBV15
CATSRRALAGGQTDTQYF
TGTGCCACCAGCAGGAGGGCGTTAGCGGGGGGGCAAACAGATACGCAGTATTTT
>.|15|.|TRBJ1-6|TRBV9
CASSVAVSYNSPLHF
TGTGCCAGCAGCGTAGCGGTCTCCTATAATTCACCCCTCCACTTT
>.|13|.|TRBJ2-5|TRBV19
CASSMIMGKTQYF
TGTGCCAGTAGTATGATTATGGGGAAGACCCAGTACTTC
>.|18|.|TRBJ2-6|TRBV28
CASSWPPGRGSGANVLTF
TGTGCCAGCAGTTGGCCCCCAGGGAGGGGGTCTGGGGCCAACGTCCTGACTTTC
>.|13|once|TRBJ1-1|TRBV6-5
CASGWDPGTEAFF
TGTGCCAGCGGGTGGGACCCCGGGACTGAAGCTTTCTTT
>TRBD1|14|.|TRBJ2-5|TRBV5-1
CASSPTGLLETQYF
TGCGCCAGCAGCCCGACAGGGTTGTTGGAGACCCAGTACTTC
>.|13|.|TRBJ1-2|TRBV30
CAWHRGPNYGYTF
TGTGCCTGGCATAGGGGACCGAACTATGGCTACACCTTC
>TRBD1|13|.|TRBJ1-2|TRBV6-5
CASMRQGGLGYTF
TGTGCCAGCATGCGACAGGGTGGGTTAGGCTACACCTTC
>.|13|.|TRBJ1-1|TRBV2
CASSDRESTEAFF
TGTGCCAGCAGTGACAGGGAATCCACTGAAGCTTTCTTT
>.|11|few|TRBJ1-6|TRBV2
CASSPSAPLHF
TGTGCCAGCAGTCCGTCAGCACCCCTCCACTTT
>.|16|few|TRBJ2-6|TRBV18
CASSPARPSGANVLTF
TGTGCCAGCTCACCGGCTCGGCCTTCTGGGGCCAACGTCCTGACTTTC
>TRBD1|15|.|TRBJ2-3|TRBV7-2
CASSFWDRATDTQYF
TGTGCCAGCAGCTTTTGGGACAGGGCCACAGATACGCAGTATTTT
>.|15|few|TRBJ2-7|TRBV9
CASSVDVLHLGEQYF
TGTGCCAGCAGCGTAGATGTCCTCCATCTCGGGGAGCAGTACTTC
>TRBD1|11|few|TRBJ2-1|TRBV20-1
CSATMGQGFLF
TGCAGTGCTACCATGGGACAGGGTTTCCTCTTC
>TRBD1|20|.|TRBJ2-2|TRBV9
CASSVPLRRRRTGGTGELFF
TGTGCCAGCAGCGTACCACTTCGGAGGAGGCGGACAGGGGGTACCGGGGAGCTGTTTTTT
>TRBD2|11|.|TRBJ2-1|TRBV4-2
CASSWGLTQFF
TGTGCCAGCAGTTGGGGACTAACTCAGTTCTTC
>TRBD1|13|few|TRBJ1-1|TRBV29-1
CSVGRGLNTEAFF
TGCAGCGTTGGGAGGGGGCTGAACACTGAAGCTTTCTTT
>.|13|.|TRBJ2-2|TRBV6-1
CASRQANTGELFF
TGTGCCAGCAGACAGGCGAACACCGGGGAGCTGTTTTTT
>.|14|.|TRBJ1-1|TRBV29-1
CSVVRTPAKTEAFF
TGCAGCGTTGTCAGGACCCCTGCGAAGACTGAAGCTTTCTTT
>.|16|.|TRBJ2-3|TRBV7-2
CASSTRGGRRSDTQYF
TGTGCCAGCAGCACAAGGGGGGGGCGCAGGTCAGATACGCAGTATTTT
>.|16|few|TRBJ1-3|TRBV4-1
CASSQAGLPSGNTIYF
TGCGCCAGCAGCCAAGCTGGATTGCCATCTGGAAACACCATATATTTT
>.|12|few|TRBJ2-1|TRBV5-1
CASSFSYNEQFF
TGCGCCAGCAGCTTCAGCTACAATGAGCAGTTCTTC
>.|15|few|TRBJ2-1|TRBV14
CASSPSARQNNEQFF
TGTGCCAGCAGCCCGTCAGCGAGACAAAACAATGAGCAGTTCTTC
>TRBD2|14|.|TRBJ2-4|TRBV7-2
CASSRLAGLNIQYF
TGTGCCAGCAGCCGACTAGCGGGTTTAAACATTCAGTACTTC
>.|14|few|TRBJ2-1|TRBV5-1
CASSLARQENEQFF
TGCGCCAGCAGCTTGGCCCGCCAAGAAAATGAGCAGTTCTTC
>TRBD2|16|few|TRBJ2-3|TRBV7-3
CASSFSGGPGTDTQYF
TGTGCCAGCAGCTTTAGCGGGGGCCCCGGCACAGATACGCAGTATTTT
>.|16|few|TRBJ1-2|TRBV6-6
CASSYPVSSGNYGYTF
TGTGCCAGCAGTTACCCGGTCTCGTCGGGTAACTATGGCTACACCTTC
>.|14|.|TRBJ2-7|TRBV21-1
CASSDTQDSYEQYF
TGTGCCAGCAGCGATACCCAGGACAGCTACGAGCAGTACTTC
>.|14|few|TRBJ1-4|TRBV29-1
CSVVVVATNEKLFF
TGCAGCGTTGTGGTGGTTGCAACTAATGAAAAACTGTTTTTT
>TRBD2|15|few|TRBJ2-5|TRBV14
CASSQTTKAGGAQYF
TGTGCCAGCAGCCAAACAACAAAAGCGGGAGGGGCCCAGTACTTC
>TRBD1|13|.|TRBJ2-7|TRBV6-5
CASRGTGSYEQYF
TGTGCCAGCAGGGGGACAGGGTCATACGAGCAGTACTTC
>.|14|few|TRBJ2-3|TRBV7-3
CASSFAGRVDTQYF
TGTGCCAGCAGCTTTGCCGGGAGAGTAGATACGCAGTATTTT
>.|17|.|TRBJ2-1|TRBV14
CASSQDHISGHQDEQFF
TGTGCCAGCAGCCAAGATCACATTTCGGGACACCAGGATGAGCAGTTCTTC
>.|12|.|TRBJ2-5|TRBV30
CAWGRRPETQYF
TGTGCCTGGGGGCGGAGGCCAGAGACCCAGTACTTC
>.|13|few|TRBJ2-5|TRBV5-4
CASSLSGVETQYF
TGTGCCAGCAGCTTGTCAGGGGTGGAGACCCAGTACTTC
>.|17|.|TRBJ2-1|TRBV12-5
CASGLIQGRGSYNEQFF
TGTGCTAGTGGACTTATTCAGGGACGCGGCTCCTACAATGAGCAGTTCTTC
>.|15|.|TRBJ2-3|TRBV7-6
CASSSTGLGRDTQYF
TGTGCCAGCAGCTCCACGGGGTTGGGCCGGGATACGCAGTATTTT
>.|12|few|TRBJ2-7|TRBV2
CASSNVGYEQYF
TGTGCCAGCAGTAACGTAGGATACGAGCAGTACTTC
>.|15|.|TRBJ2-3|TRBV4-1
CASSQTGLDTDTQYF
TGCGCCAGCAGCCAAACGGGACTCGACACAGATACGCAGTATTTT
>.|19|few|TRBJ2-6|TRBV9
CASSPLGAGVVSGANVLTF
TGTGCCAGCAGCCCCCTAGGGGCAGGGGTAGTCTCTGGGGCCAACGTCCTGACTTTC
>.|15|.|TRBJ2-1|TRBV5-6
CASSLEAGFVYEQFF
TGTGCCAGCAGCTTAGAGGCAGGATTTGTATATGAGCAGTTCTTC
>TRBD1|14|few|TRBJ2-1|TRBV7-2
CASSLTGVYNEQFF
TGTGCCAGCAGCTTAACAGGGGTGTACAATGAGCAGTTCTTC
>.|12|.|TRBJ1-2|TRBV9
CASTGNNYGYTF
TGTGCCAGCACAGGGAATAACTATGGCTACACCTTC
>.|13|.|TRBJ1-2|TRBV9
CASSYPGGYGYTF
TGTGCCAGCAGCTACCCGGGAGGGTATGGCTACACCTTC